A single sample gave rise to the 5 T cell receptor beta chains below, sequenced in a study of T cell responses to AZD1222 COVID-19 vaccine. The protocol was immunoSEQ multiplex PCR, while the TCRdb copy is restricted to in-frame clones and leaves out a portion. The sample records over 100,000 clones, about 85% being singletons. Sequencing used peripheral blood, obtained 28 days after the second AZD1222 dose. The origin of the receptors is an adult who received the AZD1222 COVID-19 vaccine.

This chain's CDR3 is CASSQGPLGTQYF. CDR3 DNA sequence: TGCGCCAGCAGTCAAGGTCCCCTAGGTACGCAGTATTTT. The chain is built from TRBV23-1 and TRBJ2-3; D call uncertain. TRBV23-1 is an open reading frame, and its role is uncertain. V lost 2 bases and J lost 8, with 11 bases in between. CDR3 length: 13 amino acids.

The chain couples TRBV2 to TRBJ1-5, with 8 bases matching TRBD1. The CDR3 consists of 13 residues. J was trimmed by 7 bases and V by 4 bases; bases with no gene match: 3. The germline CDR1 and CDR2 sequences are SNHLY and FYNNEI. The DNA for the CDR3 is TGTGCCAGCAGTGGGGGACAGGAACAGCCCCAGCATTTT. Its protein is CASSGGQEQPQHF.

The rearrangement uses TRBV19 and TRBJ1-1; D not resolved. Looked up from germline, CDR1 is LNHDA and CDR2 is SQIVND (reference sequence). The CDR3 contains 16 residues. V lost 4 bases, J lost 3 bases, and 18 bases lay in between. The DNA for the CDR3 is TGTGCCAGTAGTAGACCCCTGTCTTTTGTCCACACTGAAGCTTTCTTT. It specifies CASSRPLSFVHTEAFF.

The V call is TRBV7-9, the J call TRBJ2-1, with unresolved D. V was pared by 10 bases and J by 3 bases, with 7 bases between. This CDR3 region has 11 residues. Per the germline V gene, CDR1 is SEHNR and CDR2 is FQNEAQ (reference sequence). CDR3 DNA sequence: TGTGCCACCACAAACTACAATGAGCAGTTCTTC. It is translated as CATTNYNEQFF. Variable domain in full (rest from reference TRBV7-9 and TRBJ2-1): DTGVSQNPRHKITKRGQNVTFRCDPISEHNRLYWYRQTLGQGPEFLTYFQNEAQLEKSRLLSDRFSAERPKGSFSTLEIQRTEQGDSAMYLCATTNYNEQFFGPGTRLTVL.

This sequence joins TRBV9 and TRBJ1-4, with 10 bases that match TRBD1. The ends lost 0 bases at V and 8 bases at J; junction bases unmatched: 4. Looked up from germline, CDR1 is SGDLS and CDR2 is YYNGEE. The CDR3 is 15 amino acids. CDR3 bases: TGTGCCAGCAGCGTAGATGGACAGGGGGGAGAAAAACTGTTTTTT. Its protein is CASSVDGQGGEKLFF.